Listed here is a single TCR beta chain. The data originate from a study of control samples from healthy donors and cancer patients. Sequenced by immunoSEQ multiplex PCR; TCRdb stores in-frame clones only, minus some. This sample has 90,000 or so clones, with about 87% found just once. The TCR sequence derives from a woman between 70 and 85 years old in good health. The source material was blood.

The CDR3 sequence: CASSSSSGDTQYF. CDR3 coding DNA: TGTGCCAGCTCCTCGTCATCGGGAGATACGCAGTATTTT. The chain uses TRBV18 and TRBJ2-3; no reliable D call. The CDR3 runs to 13 residues. Looked up from germline, CDR1 is KGHSH and CDR2 is LQKENI. The V gene lost 6 bases and the J gene lost 5 bases, with 12 bases spanning the gap.